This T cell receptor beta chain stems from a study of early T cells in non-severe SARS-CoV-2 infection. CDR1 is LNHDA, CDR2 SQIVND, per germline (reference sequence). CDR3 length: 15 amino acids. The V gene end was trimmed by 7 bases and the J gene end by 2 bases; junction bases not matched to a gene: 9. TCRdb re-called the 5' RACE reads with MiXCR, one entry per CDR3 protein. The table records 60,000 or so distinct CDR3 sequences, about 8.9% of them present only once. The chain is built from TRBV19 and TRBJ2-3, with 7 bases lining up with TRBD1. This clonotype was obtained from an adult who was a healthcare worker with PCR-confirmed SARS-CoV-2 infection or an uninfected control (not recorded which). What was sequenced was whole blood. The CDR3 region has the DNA TGTGCCAGTACCTCGGACAGGACCTTCACAGATACGCAGTATTTT. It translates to CASTSDRTFTDTQYF. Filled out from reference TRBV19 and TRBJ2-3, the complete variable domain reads DGGITQSPKYLFRKEGQNVTLSCEQNLNHDAMYWYRQDPGQGLRLIYYSQIVNDFQKGDIAEGYSVSREKKESFPLTVTSAQKNPTAFYLCASTSDRTFTDTQYFGPGTRLTVL.